Listed here are 3 T cell receptor beta chains from one sample, sequenced in a study of radiotherapy plus CTLA-4 blockade in lung cancer (dated by TCRdb to the late 2010s). Libraries came from the immunoSEQ multiplex PCR assay. As stored in TCRdb, this immuneACCESS dataset retains in-frame rearrangements with V and J assigned. A fraction of the clones does not appear; measured against another copy, unresolved V genes explain less than half of the discrepancy, and the remainder lacks a known reason. The table for this sample lists around 44,000 clones; approximately 71% of them were counted only once. Roughly 3% of the sample rests with the top ten. Sequencing used peripheral blood, obtained from a patient treated with radiotherapy plus ipilimumab. The receptors were sampled from a human donor with non-small cell lung cancer whose response to radiotherapy plus ipilimumab could not be evaluated.

The chain employs TRBV7-3 and TRBJ2-5, with TRBD1 matching 8 bases. Germline loops: CDR1 SGHTA, CDR2 FQGTGA. J gave up 0 bases and V 5 bases, and 5 bases lay outside the gene matches. This CDR3 is built from 15 residues. CDR3 DNA: TGTGCCAGCAGCCCCGGACAGGGTCACCAAGAGACCCAGTACTTC. Its protein product is CASSPGQGHQETQYF.

The chain is built from TRBV6-1 and TRBJ2-6; 7 bases line up with TRBD1. The CDR3 covers 17 residues. V gave up 4 bases and J gave up 0 bases; unmatched junction bases: 6. The germline CDR1 and CDR2 sequences are MNHNS and SASEGT. CDR3 amino acids: CASSVGTAFSGANVLTF. CDR3 bases: TGTGCCAGCAGTGTTGGGACAGCCTTCTCTGGGGCCAACGTCCTGACTTTC.

CDR3: CASSVQTGFGNQPQHF. CDR3 bases: TGTGCCAGCAGTGTCCAGACCGGGTTTGGCAATCAGCCCCAGCATTTT. The chain recombines TRBV28 with TRBJ1-5; D gene unclear. The CDR3 is 16 amino acids. Per the germline V gene, CDR1 is MDHEN and CDR2 is SYDVKM. Trimming took 5 bases from V and 2 from J, leaving 16 bases between them.